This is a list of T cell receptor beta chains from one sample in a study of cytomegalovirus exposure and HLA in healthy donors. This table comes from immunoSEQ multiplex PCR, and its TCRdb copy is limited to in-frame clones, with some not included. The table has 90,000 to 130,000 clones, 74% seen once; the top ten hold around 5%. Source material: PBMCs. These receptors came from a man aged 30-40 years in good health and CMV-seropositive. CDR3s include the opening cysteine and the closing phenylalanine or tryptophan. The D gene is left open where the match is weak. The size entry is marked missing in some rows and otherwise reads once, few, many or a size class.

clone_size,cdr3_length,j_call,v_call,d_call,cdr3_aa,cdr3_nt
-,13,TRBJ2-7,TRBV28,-,CASSLGQTYEQYF,TGTGCCAGCAGTTTGGGGCAGACCTACGAGCAGTACTTC
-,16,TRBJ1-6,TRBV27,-,CASSIVGVSYNSPLHF,TGTGCCAGCTCCATCGTAGGGGTCTCCTATAATTCACCCCTCCACTTT
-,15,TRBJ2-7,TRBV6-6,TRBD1,CASSLPPGQGYEQYF,TGTGCCAGCAGTTTACCTCCGGGACAGGGTTACGAGCAGTACTTC
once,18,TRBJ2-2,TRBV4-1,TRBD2,CASSQDIIRGGIPGELFF,TGCGCCAGCAGCCAAGATATAATCCGGGGGGGCATCCCCGGGGAGCTGTTTTTT
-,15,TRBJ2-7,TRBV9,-,CASSVGAGSLYEQYF,TGTGCCAGCAGCGTAGGGGCAGGCTCCCTCTACGAGCAGTACTTC
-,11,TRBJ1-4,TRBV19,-,CASSIDEKLFF,TGTGCCAGTAGTATCGATGAAAAACTGTTTTTT
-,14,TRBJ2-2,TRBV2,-,CASSERGGRGELFF,TGTGCCAGCAGTGAAAGGGGGGGGCGAGGGGAGCTGTTTTTT
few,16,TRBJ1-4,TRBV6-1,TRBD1,CASSANGGGTNEKLFF,TGTGCCAGCAGTGCCAATGGAGGGGGCACTAATGAAAAACTGTTTTTT
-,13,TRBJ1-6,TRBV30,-,CAWSERSQSPLHF,TGTGCCTGGAGCGAGCGTAGCCAGTCACCCCTCCACTTT
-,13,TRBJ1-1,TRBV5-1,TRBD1,CASKQGVDTEAFF,TGCGCCAGCAAACAGGGGGTGGACACTGAAGCTTTCTTT
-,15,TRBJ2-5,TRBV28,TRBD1,CASSFQTGGRGTQYF,TGTGCCAGCAGTTTCCAGACAGGGGGGAGGGGGACCCAGTACTTC
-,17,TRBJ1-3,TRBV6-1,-,CASSELGRVTAGNTIYF,TGTGCCAGCAGTGAACTAGGCAGGGTGACGGCTGGAAACACCATATATTTT
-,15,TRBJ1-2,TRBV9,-,CASSSLQGGRYGYTF,TGTGCCAGCAGCTCACTCCAGGGCGGAAGGTATGGCTACACCTTC